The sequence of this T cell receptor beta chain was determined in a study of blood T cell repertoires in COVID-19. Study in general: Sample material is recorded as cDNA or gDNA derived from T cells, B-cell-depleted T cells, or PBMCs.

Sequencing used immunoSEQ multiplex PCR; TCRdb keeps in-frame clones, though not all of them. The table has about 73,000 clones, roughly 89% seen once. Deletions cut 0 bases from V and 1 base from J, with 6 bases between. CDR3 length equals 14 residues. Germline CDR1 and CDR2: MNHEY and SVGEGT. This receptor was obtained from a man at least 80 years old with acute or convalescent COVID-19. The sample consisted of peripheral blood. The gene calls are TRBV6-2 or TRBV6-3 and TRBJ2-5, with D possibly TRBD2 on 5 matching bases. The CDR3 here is CASSYSSAQETQYF. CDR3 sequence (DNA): TGTGCCAGCAGTTACTCTAGCGCCCAAGAGACCCAGTACTTC.